This is a list of T cell receptor beta chains from one sample in a study of CD4 T cells in relation to SARS-CoV-2 and coronaviruses. The antigens of these receptors remain unknown. This table comes from immunoSEQ multiplex PCR, and its TCRdb copy is limited to in-frame clones, with some not included. The data show tens of thousands of clones, less than 80% seen once. The sequencing sample was made of CD4+ T cells from PBMCs, cultured in vitro. The receptor source for this set is a human donor in good health. CDR3s include the opening cysteine and the closing phenylalanine or tryptophan. Each record gives: D gene, clone size, V gene, J gene, CDR3 protein, CDR3 DNA. D genes are given only for firm matches. Expanded clones get a size class; other rows say once, few or many, or leave the size out.

-	-	TRBV18	TRBJ1-5	CASSPGGNNQPQHF	TGTGCCAGCTCACCGGGGGGGAACAATCAGCCCCAGCATTTT
-	-	TRBV28	TRBJ1-1	CASRGAGDRNTEAFF	TGTGCCAGCAGGGGAGCCGGGGATAGGAACACTGAAGCTTTCTTT
-	once	TRBV5-1	TRBJ2-7	CASSLDSSSYEQYF	TGCGCCAGCAGCTTGGACAGCAGCTCCTACGAGCAGTACTTC
-	-	TRBV12-3/TRBV12-4	TRBJ1-2	CASSLGSSGYTF	TGTGCCAGCAGTTTAGGGAGTTCGGGCTACACCTTC
TRBD1	-	TRBV12-3/TRBV12-4	TRBJ1-2	CASSFIQGNGYTF	TGTGCCAGCAGTTTCATACAGGGGAATGGCTACACCTTC
-	-	TRBV3-1/TRBV3-2	TRBJ1-3	CASSQGDSSSGNTIYF	TGTGCCAGCAGCCAAGGGGACTCAAGCTCTGGAAACACCATATATTTT
-	-	TRBV25-1	TRBJ1-4	CASSVAGPRDEKLFF	TGTGCCAGCAGTGTGGCAGGCCCCCGGGATGAAAAACTGTTTTTT
TRBD1	-	TRBV2	TRBJ1-5	CASGRDRGRSNQPQHF	TGTGCCAGTGGCCGGGACAGGGGTCGGTCCAATCAGCCCCAGCATTTT
-	once	TRBV5-5	TRBJ2-7	CASSLTGYEQYF	TGTGCCAGCAGCTTGACAGGTTACGAGCAGTACTTC
-	-	TRBV6-1	TRBJ2-1	CASSEGASYNEQFF	TGTGCCAGCAGTGAAGGGGCTAGCTACAATGAGCAGTTCTTC
TRBD1	-	TRBV4-2	TRBJ1-6	CASSRSTGESTDSPLHF	TGTGCCAGCAGCCGTTCGACAGGGGAAAGCACAGATTCACCCCTCCACTTT
-	-	TRBV5-1	TRBJ2-4	CASSLGETKNIQYF	TGCGCCAGCAGCTTAGGGGAAACCAAAAACATTCAGTACTTC
-	-	TRBV5-1	TRBJ2-1	CASSLDPHTYNEQFF	TGCGCCAGCAGCTTGGACCCCCATACCTACAATGAGCAGTTCTTC
-	-	TRBV7-8	TRBJ2-7	CASGSGVPNYEQYF	TGTGCCAGCGGCTCAGGGGTGCCCAACTACGAGCAGTACTTC
-	once	TRBV12-3/TRBV12-4	TRBJ1-2	CASTQQGDGYTF	TGTGCCAGCACCCAACAGGGAGATGGCTACACCTTC
-	-	TRBV30	TRBJ2-7	CAWGRAFYEQYF	TGTGCCTGGGGCAGGGCCTTCTACGAGCAGTACTTC
TRBD2	-	TRBV6-5	TRBJ2-1	CASRERGFSYNEQFF	TGTGCCAGCAGGGAGCGGGGCTTTTCCTACAATGAGCAGTTCTTC
-	-	TRBV29-1	TRBJ1-1	CSVGYTEAFF	TGCAGCGTTGGGTACACTGAAGCTTTCTTT
TRBD2	-	TRBV24-1	TRBJ2-1	CATSAQPGGGLDGEQFF	TGTGCCACCAGCGCCCAACCGGGGGGAGGGCTTGATGGTGAGCAGTTCTTC
-	-	TRBV7-8	TRBJ2-1	CASSLAVGGSYNEQFF	TGTGCCAGCAGCTTAGCAGTGGGGGGAAGTTACAATGAGCAGTTCTTC
-	-	TRBV11-2	TRBJ2-7	CASSKADILRYEQYF	TGTGCCAGCAGCAAGGCCGACATCCTACGCTACGAGCAGTACTTC
-	-	TRBV7-9	TRBJ2-5	CASSFLDRQETQYF	TGTGCCAGCAGCTTCCTGGACAGACAAGAGACCCAGTACTTC
-	once	TRBV5-1	TRBJ1-1	CASSLSSTEAFF	TGCGCCAGCAGCTTGAGTAGCACTGAAGCTTTCTTT
TRBD2	-	TRBV10-3	TRBJ2-1	CAISTGLARISRGYNEQFF	TGTGCCATCAGCACCGGACTAGCGAGGATCTCGAGAGGCTACAATGAGCAGTTCTTC
-	once	TRBV11-2	TRBJ2-1	CASSLQLKGEQFF	TGTGCCAGCAGCTTACAATTAAAAGGTGAGCAGTTCTTC
-	once	TRBV5-1	TRBJ2-7	CASSTNEQGPEQYF	TGCGCCAGCAGCACAAACGAACAGGGTCCTGAGCAGTACTTC
TRBD2	once	TRBV6-5	TRBJ2-1	CASVLSGTHNEQFF	TGTGCCAGCGTCTTGAGCGGGACCCACAATGAGCAGTTCTTC
-	-	TRBV29-1	TRBJ2-7	CSVGTAYEQYF	TGCAGCGTTGGGACAGCCTACGAGCAGTACTTC
-	-	TRBV2	TRBJ2-3	CASRRNPGIGDTQYF	TGTGCCAGCAGGCGAAATCCGGGAATAGGAGATACGCAGTATTTT
TRBD1	-	TRBV20-1	TRBJ1-5	CSASQDRDNPQHF	TGCAGTGCTAGTCAGGACAGGGATAATCCCCAGCATTTT
TRBD2	once	TRBV19	TRBJ2-1	CASSIAEGLGNEQFF	TGTGCCAGTAGTATCGCCGAAGGACTAGGAAATGAGCAGTTCTTC
-	few	TRBV6-1	TRBJ1-6	CASSEGAYNSPLHF	TGTGCCAGCAGTGAAGGGGCTTATAATTCACCCCTCCACTTT
-	medium-sized	TRBV27	TRBJ1-5	CASSFGRENQPQHF	TGTGCCAGCAGTTTCGGCAGGGAAAATCAGCCCCAGCATTTT
TRBD2	few	TRBV27	TRBJ2-7	CASSLTRRGAQWEQYF	TGTGCCAGCAGTTTGACCCGGCGGGGGGCCCAATGGGAGCAGTACTTC
TRBD1	-	TRBV5-1	TRBJ1-2	CASSSGQGITAGGYTF	TGCGCCAGCAGCTCCGGACAGGGGATCACGGCAGGTGGCTACACCTTC
TRBD2	-	TRBV3-1/TRBV3-2	TRBJ2-7	CASSTSGNTYEQYF	TGTGCCAGCAGCACTAGCGGTAATACCTACGAGCAGTACTTC
-	-	TRBV2	TRBJ1-2	CASSADTPNYGYTF	TGTGCCAGCAGTGCAGACACGCCTAACTATGGCTACACCTTC
TRBD1	-	TRBV2	TRBJ2-7	CASGTGAGEQYF	TGTGCCTCGGGGACAGGGGCCGGCGAGCAGTACTTC
-	-	TRBV3-1/TRBV3-2	TRBJ2-5	CASSQERLAGRETQYF	TGTGCCAGCAGCCAAGAGCGCCTTGCCGGGCGGGAGACCCAGTACTTC
-	-	TRBV13	TRBJ2-1	CASSLGGLGLATSNEQFF	TGTGCCAGCAGCTTAGGAGGATTAGGCCTAGCTACAAGCAATGAGCAGTTCTTC
TRBD2	-	TRBV10-3	TRBJ2-1	CAISEDQRESQFF	TGTGCCATCAGTGAGGACCAGCGGGAGTCGCAGTTCTTC
-	-	TRBV12-5	TRBJ1-2	CASGLPTSNYGYTF	TGTGCTAGTGGTTTACCGACTTCTAACTATGGCTACACCTTC
TRBD1	-	TRBV6-5	TRBJ2-4	CASTDRVLAKNIQYF	TGTGCCAGCACCGACAGGGTACTAGCCAAAAACATTCAGTACTTC
TRBD1	few	TRBV19	TRBJ1-5	CASTASTGGSQPQHF	TGTGCCAGTACCGCCTCGACAGGGGGCTCTCAGCCCCAGCATTTT
TRBD2	few	TRBV4-2	TRBJ2-7	CASSQERLAGKLPTYEQYF	TGTGCCAGCAGCCAAGAAAGGCTAGCGGGAAAGTTACCAACCTACGAGCAGTACTTC
-	few	TRBV11-2	TRBJ2-5	CASSLGIGGQGGETQYF	TGTGCCAGCAGCTTAGGGATCGGCGGGCAGGGGGGAGAGACCCAGTACTTC
-	-	TRBV27	TRBJ2-4	CASSSWDGVNIQYF	TGTGCCAGCAGTTCATGGGACGGGGTTAACATTCAGTACTTC
TRBD1	-	TRBV3-1/TRBV3-2	TRBJ1-1	CASSPYSQGATEAFF	TGTGCCAGCAGCCCATACTCTCAGGGGGCGACTGAAGCTTTCTTT
TRBD1	-	TRBV7-9	TRBJ1-1	CASSLRGTGGGTEAFF	TGTGCCAGCAGCCTCAGAGGGACAGGGGGAGGCACTGAAGCTTTCTTT
TRBD2	few	TRBV19	TRBJ2-2	CASRIGREGPGELFF	TGTGCCAGTAGGATTGGGCGGGAGGGCCCCGGGGAGCTGTTTTTT
-	-	TRBV20-1	TRBJ2-7	CSAEQGYEQYF	TGCAGTGCTGAACAGGGCTACGAGCAGTACTTC
-	-	TRBV5-1	TRBJ1-1	CASSHGGVEAFF	TGCGCCAGCAGTCACGGAGGGGTAGAAGCTTTCTTT
TRBD1	-	TRBV30	TRBJ2-7	CAWGPTGGEQYF	TGTGCCTGGGGGCCCACAGGGGGCGAGCAGTACTTC
TRBD1	-	TRBV19	TRBJ1-5	CASSQTGEGNQPQHF	TGTGCCAGTAGCCAGACAGGGGAGGGCAATCAGCCCCAGCATTTT
-	-	TRBV6-5	TRBJ2-5	CASRGFGAPETQYF	TGTGCCAGCAGAGGGTTTGGGGCGCCGGAGACCCAGTACTTC
-	-	TRBV10-2	TRBJ2-7	CASRPGTQYYEQYF	TGCGCCAGCAGACCCGGGACACAGTACTACGAGCAGTACTTC
-	-	TRBV11-3	TRBJ1-1	CASSLGRANTEAFF	TGTGCCAGCAGCTTAGGGCGGGCTAACACTGAAGCTTTCTTT
-	-	TRBV7-3	TRBJ2-7	CASSLRDLGVAYEQYF	TGTGCCAGCAGCCTGAGGGACCTGGGAGTTGCCTACGAGCAGTACTTC